This paragraph reports one T cell receptor beta chain. The antigen is undetermined. The V end was cut by 6 bases, the J end by 6 bases, with 15 bases between. Germline CDR1 SEHNR, CDR2 FQNEAQ (reference sequence). CDR3 length: 14 residues. These data come from a study of shared clonotypes between healthy human individuals. Study at large: Aged 18 to 49, the donors were a couple of women and a few men.

Study results and caveats: Shared across a handful of donors were roughly 5.3% of the naive CD4 clonotypes. Rarefaction exposed incomplete sorted-subset sequencing despite large depth.

The data were produced by immunoSEQ multiplex PCR, yet TCRdb's version contains in-frame clones alone and is incomplete. The data hold millions of clones, with more than 80% observed a single time. The sequenced sample was naive CD4+ T cells from PBMCs. Noted subset: CD45RA+ positively selected. The chain combines TRBV7-9 with TRBJ2-1; a possible D gene is TRBD2 (5 bases). This clonotype originated in a man between 18 and 29 years old in good health. Some clones in this sample may be carry-over from other donors' samples. For the CDR3, the DNA is TGTGCCAGCAGACCCAGTAGCGTAGGCAATGAGCAGTTCTTC. Protein product: CASRPSSVGNEQFF. The full variable domain, with the rest looked up from reference TRBV7-9 and TRBJ2-1, is DTGVSQNPRHKITKRGQNVTFRCDPISEHNRLYWYRQTLGQGPEFLTYFQNEAQLEKSRLLSDRFSAERPKGSFSTLEIQRTEQGDSAMYLCASRPSSVGNEQFFGPGTRLTVL.